This T cell receptor (beta chain) was sequenced during a study of radiation and T cells in renal cell carcinoma. Study results and caveats: Pretreatment tumor biopsies were lacking, so baseline clonotypes are unknown.

CDR1 and CDR2 (germline): SGDLS, YYNGEE. V shed 4 bases and J shed 7 bases, with 23 bases lying between them. The CDR3 loop spans 16 amino acids. Regarding time point: blood 2 weeks post-SBRT. Specified treatment: 15 Gy SBRT to primary tumor, nephrectomy 4 weeks later. Blood was sampled at baseline, 2 weeks and 4 weeks after SBRT. This renal cell carcinoma was of the clear cell type. Sequencing used immunoSEQ multiplex PCR; TCRdb keeps in-frame clones, though not all of them. The sample holds tens of thousands of clones; around three quarters are singletons and the top ten take around 28%. As to this clone: Its antigen is currently unknown.

The sequences come from blood, collected from a patient whose treatment included radiotherapy and nephrectomy. The TCR comes from a woman aged 65 to 85 with renal cell carcinoma. The chain uses TRBV9 and TRBJ1-2, with a tentative D call TRBD1 (5 bases). CDR3 sequence reads: CASSIRSGGEGLGYTF. The CDR3 DNA is TGTGCCAGCAGCATCCGCTCGGGCGGGGAGGGGCTTGGCTACACCTTC.